These 17 T cell receptor beta chains were sequenced from one sample in a study of human T cells and chemical hapten exposure. TCRdb re-derived calls from the RACE reads in MiXCR, one entry per CDR3 protein. This sample has approximately 400,000 distinct CDR3 sequences, with about 4.8% found just once. Time point described: patch test 1, 2 weeks after DPC sensitization. Treatment noted: therapeutic diphenylcyclopropenone sensitization with weekly scalp DPC. The source was whole blood, collected in connection with sensitization to the hapten diphenylcyclopropenone (DPC). The receptors originated from a woman aged 45-60 years with alopecia areata. Some clones in this sample may be carry-over from other donors' samples.

This clonotype was detected ten times or more. The V call is TRBV24-1, the J call TRBJ2-3; the match to TRBD2 covers 7 bases. The CDR3 loop spans 13 amino acids. From germline, CDR1 is KGHDR and CDR2 SFDVKD. J lost 8 bases, V lost 0 bases, and 1 base had no gene match. This chain's CDR3 is CATSDLSSGTQYF. Written as DNA, the CDR3 is TGTGCCACCAGTGATTTGTCTAGCGGTACGCAGTATTTT.

This clonotype has at least ten counts. The chain is built from TRBV20-1 and TRBJ1-1, with a tentative D call TRBD1 (6 bases). This CDR3 has 13 amino acids. Per the germline V gene, CDR1 is DFQATT and CDR2 is SNEGSKA (reference sequence). The CDR3 DNA sequence: TGCAGCCCTTCCGAGGGGGGGGTTACTGAAGCTTTCTTT. The encoded protein is CSPSEGGVTEAFF.

The table lists this clonotype with many counts. This chain joins TRBV7-9 and TRBJ2-7; TRBD2 matches at 8 bases. This CDR3 is 14 amino acids long. V shed 11 bases, J shed 0 bases, and the junction held 9 bases outside the gene matches. CDR1 SEHNR and CDR2 FQNEAQ come from the germline V gene (reference sequence). CDR3 DNA sequence: TGTGCCGGACAGCGGGGGACTTCCTCCTACGAGCAGTACTTC. Amino acid sequence: CAGQRGTSSYEQYF.

This clonotype was counted many times. J is TRBJ1-5 and V is TRBV6-2 or TRBV6-3; the match to TRBD1 covers 9 bases. This CDR3 has 14 residues. Germline V CDR1 and CDR2: MNHEY, SVGEGT. Trimming at V came to 1 base and at J to 7 bases, leaving 2 bases not matched to a gene. This chain's CDR3 is CASSYWDRAQPQHF. The CDR3 nucleotides are TGTGCCAGCAGTTACTGGGACAGGGCCCAGCCCCAGCATTTT.

Ten or more counts support this clonotype. This chain connects TRBV6-5 to TRBJ1-5, with D uncertain. Germline CDR1 MNHEY, CDR2 SVGAGI. CDR3 length equals 17 residues. V shed 8 bases and J shed 0 bases, with 20 bases lying between them. In nucleotides, the CDR3 is TGTGCCAGCTCCCCCGGCCAGGTCGTATATAGCAATCAGCCCCAGCATTTT. As protein: CASSPGQVVYSNQPQHF.

The chain combines TRBV3-1 with TRBJ2-1, with 10 bases matching TRBD1. The V and J ends lost 3 bases and 3 bases, in that order; junction bases with no gene match: 2. This CDR3 contains 15 residues. Germline loops: CDR1 LGHDT, CDR2 YNNKEL (reference sequence). The CDR3 region is CASSHGTGVYNEQFF. CDR3 DNA sequence: TGTGCCAGCAGCCATGGGACAGGGGTCTACAATGAGCAGTTCTTC.

This clonotype was counted between two and nine times. J is TRBJ1-5 and V is TRBV7-2, with 7 bases lining up with TRBD1. The CDR3 totals 14 residues. CDR1 SGHTA and CDR2 FQGNSA come from the germline V gene. V shed 5 bases, J shed 7 bases, and the junction held 8 bases outside the gene matches. CDR3 sequence (DNA): TGTGCCAGCAGCGGTTACAGGGGCGGCCAGCCCCAGCATTTT. It yields the protein CASSGYRGGQPQHF. Filled out from reference TRBV7-2 and TRBJ1-5, the complete variable domain reads GAGVSQSPSNKVTEKGKDVELRCDPISGHTALYWYRQSLGQGLEFLIYFQGNSAPDKSGLPSDRFSAERTGGSVSTLTIQRTQQEDSAVYLCASSGYRGGQPQHFGDGTRLSIL.

This clonotype was seen ten or more times. This chain uses TRBV5-1 with TRBJ2-1; D is undetermined. The CDR3 sequence is 12 residues long. V lost 1 base to trimming and J lost 5 bases, with 4 bases between them. Germline V gene sequence: CDR1 SGHRS, CDR2 YFSETQ. As DNA, the CDR3 is TGCGCCAGCAGCTTGCCAAACAATGAGCAGTTCTTC. Its protein is CASSLPNNEQFF.

This clonotype has at least ten counts. The V and J genes are TRBV9 and TRBJ1-6; D is unresolved. This CDR3 has 13 amino acids. Germline CDR1 and CDR2: SGDLS and YYNGEE. V lost 4 bases and J 8 bases, leaving 10 bases between the germline ends. Here the CDR3 reads CASSPHFDSPLHF. CDR3 in DNA: TGTGCCAGCAGCCCCCACTTCGATTCACCCCTCCACTTT. Full variable domain (remainder filled in from reference TRBV9 and TRBJ1-6): DSGVTQTPKHLITATGQRVTLRCSPRSGDLSVYWYQQSLDQGLQFLIQYYNGEERAKGNILERFSAQQFPDLHSELNLSSLELGDSALYFCASSPHFDSPLHFGNGTRLTVT.

The table lists this clonotype with many counts. The chain recombines TRBV6-5 with TRBJ1-6; possibly TRBD1 for D (5 bases). Germline V lookup: CDR1 MNHEY, CDR2 SVGAGI. This CDR3 has 18 residues. With 2 bases removed from V and 9 bases from J, the gap between germline ends came to 23 bases. The CDR3 protein is CASSYHIPSGQGRSPLHF. DNA for the CDR3: TGTGCCAGCAGTTACCATATACCAAGTGGGCAGGGTCGTTCACCCCTCCACTTT.

V and J are TRBV24-1 and TRBJ2-2, with a weak D call TRBD1 (6 bases). This CDR3 has 13 amino acids. The germline V gene has CDR1 KGHDR and CDR2 SFDVKD. V was pared by 6 bases and J by 5 bases, with 9 bases between. CDR3 nucleotides: TGTGCCACCAGTTTCAGGGGAACCGGGGAGCTGTTTTTT. This gives the protein CATSFRGTGELFF.

This clonotype was found a few times. This chain joins TRBV29-1 and TRBJ1-2; D is unresolved. The germline CDR1 and CDR2 sequences are SQVTM and ANQGSEA. This CDR3 spans 11 amino acids. V gave up 4 bases and J gave up 3 bases, with 6 bases separating them. CDR3 nucleotides: TGCAGCGTTGTTCGGGACTATGGCTACACCTTC. It yields the protein CSVVRDYGYTF.

The rearrangement uses TRBV28 and TRBJ2-1; D not certain. Germline V CDR1 and CDR2: MDHEN, SYDVKM. This CDR3 has 15 residues. The germline V and J ends were trimmed by 6 bases and 2 bases, with 14 bases remaining between them. The CDR3: CASSSEPFTYNEQFF. Here the CDR3 DNA reads TGTGCCAGCAGCTCCGAACCGTTCACCTACAATGAGCAGTTCTTC. Looking up the rest from reference TRBV28 and TRBJ2-1 gives the full variable domain: DVKVTQSSRYLVKRTGEKVFLECVQDMDHENMFWYRQDPGLGLRLIYFSYDVKMKEKGDIPEGYSVSREKKERFSLILESASTNQTSMYLCASSSEPFTYNEQFFGPGTRLTVL.

Many counts were recorded for this clonotype. The chain links TRBV6-2 or TRBV6-3 to TRBJ2-3, with D perhaps TRBD2 (5 bases). Trimming removed 2 bases at V and 2 bases at J, with 8 bases between. In germline, CDR1 is MNHEY, CDR2 SVGEGT. The CDR3 spans 14 residues. As DNA, the CDR3 is TGTGCCAGCAGTTACGGACTGTTCACAGATACGCAGTATTTT. It encodes CASSYGLFTDTQYF.

The chain carries TRBV27 and TRBJ2-7; D gene uncertain. There are 13 residues in the CDR3. Deletions cut 5 bases from V and 5 bases from J, with 13 bases between. CDR1 and CDR2 from the germline V gene are MNHEY and SMNVEV (reference sequence). The CDR3: CASSHRSRHEQYF. The CDR3 DNA reads TGTGCCAGCAGTCATCGTAGCAGGCACGAGCAGTACTTC.

This clonotype occurred a few times. In DNA, the CDR3 is TGTGCCAGCAGCCCCACGTGGGTGAACACTGAAGCTTTCTTT. Amino acids: CASSPTWVNTEAFF. V gene TRBV9 combines with J gene TRBJ1-1, with D hard to call. The CDR3 extends over 14 amino acids. CDR1 SGDLS and CDR2 YYNGEE come from the germline V gene. Trimming took 4 bases from V and 0 from J, leaving 10 bases between them.

This clonotype came up a few times. The rearrangement links TRBV7-8 to TRBJ2-2; the match to TRBD2 covers 9 bases. Trimming removed 5 bases from V and 3 bases from J; junction bases left unmatched: 10. CDR1 is SGHVS, CDR2 FQNEAQ, per germline. The CDR3 is made up of 17 amino acids. CDR3 in DNA: TGTGCCAGCAGCCCCTGGAGGGGCGGGGGGGACACCGGGGAGCTGTTTTTT. Protein product: CASSPWRGGGDTGELFF.